The rows below give T cell receptor beta chains drawn from one sample of a study of regulatory T cells in long-lasting Graves disease. Using its own MiXCR run on the multiplex PCR reads, TCRdb lists one record per CDR3 protein. The sample holds roughly 420,000 distinct CDR3 sequences, around a sixth seen once. Sequenced here: peripheral blood mononuclear cells (PBMCs), sampled at new diagnosis, from a patient treated with antithyroid drugs. All receptors derive from a female donor with Graves disease. Each CDR3 is given with its conserved first and last residue. The D gene is left open where the match is weak. The size of a clone is reported for some rows only, either as once, few or many, or as a class for expanded clones.

size: few; V: TRBV20-1; J: TRBJ2-5; D: .; CDR3: CSAQNPGHEYQETQYF; DNA: TGCAGTGCTCAGAACCCGGGACACGAGTACCAAGAGACCCAGTACTTC
size: many; V: TRBV27; J: TRBJ2-1; D: TRBD2; CDR3: CASTSGKLAGGDEQFF; DNA: TGTGCCAGCACCTCCGGGAAACTAGCGGGAGGGGATGAGCAGTTCTTC
size: many; V: TRBV20-1; J: TRBJ1-1; D: .; CDR3: CSASGRGTEAFF; DNA: TGCAGTGCTAGTGGCAGGGGAACTGAAGCTTTCTTT
size: few; V: TRBV20-1; J: TRBJ2-1; D: TRBD2; CDR3: CSARDPYLAGVINEQFF; DNA: TGCAGTGCTAGAGATCCCTATCTAGCGGGAGTGATAAATGAGCAGTTCTTC
size: .; V: TRBV14; J: TRBJ2-1; D: TRBD2; CDR3: CASSPKRGVRTFNEQFF; DNA: TGTGCCAGCAGCCCCAAGCGGGGTGTGAGAACCTTCAATGAGCAGTTCTTC
size: many; V: TRBV12-5; J: TRBJ1-5; D: .; CDR3: CASGYVQSGLQPQHF; DNA: TGTGCTAGTGGTTACGTACAGAGTGGGTTACAGCCCCAGCATTTT
size: .; V: TRBV2; J: TRBJ2-7; D: .; CDR3: CARPKSEQYF; DNA: TGTGCCAGGCCAAAGTCCGAGCAGTACTTC
size: few; V: TRBV24-1; J: TRBJ2-1; D: .; CDR3: CATSDAGQAYNEQFF; DNA: TGTGCCACCAGTGATGCGGGACAAGCCTACAATGAGCAGTTCTTC
size: .; V: TRBV5-1; J: TRBJ1-5; D: .; CDR3: CASSQDVGDYSNQPQHF; DNA: TGCGCCAGCAGCCAAGATGTAGGCGACTATAGCAATCAGCCCCAGCATTTT
size: many; V: TRBV5-1; J: TRBJ2-3; D: .; CDR3: CASSLDSTDTQYF; DNA: TGTGCCAGCAGCCTAGACAGCACAGATACGCAGTATTTT
size: few; V: TRBV20-1; J: TRBJ2-5; D: .; CDR3: CSASPRGQETQYF; DNA: TGCAGTGCTTCACCTCGTGGCCAAGAGACCCAGTACTTC
size: many; V: TRBV5-1; J: TRBJ1-1; D: .; CDR3: CASSLAQTNTEAFF; DNA: TGCGCCAGCAGCTTGGCACAGACGAACACTGAAGCTTTCTTT
size: many; V: TRBV7-9; J: TRBJ2-7; D: .; CDR3: CASSLGLNSYEQYF; DNA: TGTGCCAGCAGCTTAGGGCTGAACTCCTACGAGCAGTACTTC
size: many; V: TRBV12-3/TRBV12-4; J: TRBJ2-3; D: TRBD2; CDR3: CASSLQAGGFDTQYF; DNA: TGTGCCAGCAGTCTCCAGGCGGGGGGGTTCGATACGCAGTATTTT
size: many; V: TRBV12-3/TRBV12-4; J: TRBJ1-2; D: .; CDR3: CASSRNAPGDYGYTF; DNA: TGTGCCAGCAGTCGAAATGCTCCGGGGGACTATGGCTACACCTTC
size: few; V: TRBV29-1; J: TRBJ2-4; D: .; CDR3: CSVGRGADIQYF; DNA: TGCAGCGTTGGCCGGGGGGCAGACATTCAGTACTTC
size: many; V: TRBV2; J: TRBJ1-6; D: .; CDR3: CASSDSQGSPLHF; DNA: TGTGCCAGCAGTGATAGTCAAGGATCACCCCTCCACTTT
size: few; V: TRBV7-2; J: TRBJ2-7; D: TRBD1; CDR3: CASSFDRVAQYEQYF; DNA: TGTGCCAGCAGCTTCGACAGGGTAGCACAGTACGAGCAGTACTTC
size: few; V: TRBV5-4; J: TRBJ1-2; D: TRBD1; CDR3: CASSSSGTVLYGYTF; DNA: TGTGCCAGCAGCTCTTCCGGGACAGTCCTTTATGGCTACACCTTC
size: .; V: TRBV6-2/TRBV6-3; J: TRBJ1-5; D: .; CDR3: CASSYSKTGGRRQPQHF; DNA: TGTGCCAGCAGTTACTCGAAGACAGGCGGTCGTAGGCAGCCCCAGCATTTT
size: few; V: TRBV18; J: TRBJ2-7; D: TRBD1; CDR3: CASSPYDRASEQYF; DNA: TGTGCCAGCTCCCCCTATGACAGGGCCAGCGAGCAGTACTTC
size: many; V: TRBV2; J: TRBJ2-7; D: .; CDR3: CASHSIGAYEQYF; DNA: TGTGCCAGCCATTCCATCGGAGCCTACGAGCAGTACTTC
size: many; V: TRBV5-4; J: TRBJ2-1; D: TRBD2; CDR3: CASSPGLAGFAYNEQFF; DNA: TGTGCCAGCAGCCCGGGACTAGCGGGATTTGCGTACAATGAGCAGTTCTTC
size: .; V: TRBV11-2; J: TRBJ2-5; D: .; CDR3: CASSLVTGGLNHETQYF; DNA: TGTGCCAGCAGCTTAGTGACCGGGGGCCTAAATCACGAGACCCAGTACTTC
size: many; V: TRBV4-1; J: TRBJ1-3; D: .; CDR3: CASSQIFRNRPGNTIYF; DNA: TGCGCCAGCAGCCAAATCTTCCGGAACAGGCCTGGAAACACCATATATTTT
size: many; V: TRBV5-6; J: TRBJ2-5; D: .; CDR3: CASSWGGQETQYF; DNA: TGTGCCAGCAGCTGGGGCGGCCAAGAGACCCAGTACTTC
size: .; V: TRBV9; J: TRBJ1-5; D: TRBD1; CDR3: CASPPGGGLTSNQPQHF; DNA: TGTGCCAGCCCCCCAGGGGGGGGACTGACTAGCAATCAGCCCCAGCATTTT
size: .; V: TRBV12-3/TRBV12-4; J: TRBJ2-3; D: TRBD1; CDR3: CASSLNPGQGTDTQYF; DNA: TGTGCCAGCAGTCTCAACCCGGGACAGGGCACAGATACGCAGTATTTT
size: many; V: TRBV6-5; J: TRBJ1-6; D: .; CDR3: CASSYLDRNSPLHF; DNA: TGTGCCAGCAGTTACCTAGACCGAAATTCACCCCTCCACTTT
size: many; V: TRBV6-2/TRBV6-3; J: TRBJ2-3; D: TRBD2; CDR3: CASSYRAGGHIVNTQYF; DNA: TGTGCCAGCAGTTATCGGGCGGGGGGTCATATCGTGAATACGCAGTATTTT
size: .; V: TRBV2; J: TRBJ2-4; D: TRBD2; CDR3: CASSLASGLAGNIQYF; DNA: TGTGCCAGCAGTTTAGCGTCGGGACTAGCGGGAAACATTCAGTACTTC
size: .; V: TRBV6-5; J: TRBJ1-2; D: .; CDR3: CASRDSRGDYGYTF; DNA: TGTGCCAGCAGGGACTCGAGGGGGGACTATGGCTACACCTTC
size: many; V: TRBV12-3/TRBV12-4; J: TRBJ1-1; D: .; CDR3: CASSFRLQNTEAFF; DNA: TGTGCCAGCAGTTTTAGACTTCAGAACACTGAAGCTTTCTTT
size: many; V: TRBV2; J: TRBJ1-1; D: .; CDR3: CASFGGTEAFF; DNA: TGTGCCAGCTTTGGAGGCACTGAAGCTTTCTTT
size: .; V: TRBV4-3; J: TRBJ2-3; D: .; CDR3: CASSQLLGTGNQPQYF; DNA: TGCGCCAGCAGCCAACTACTGGGAACGGGCAATCAGCCCCAGTATTTT
size: many; V: TRBV29-1; J: TRBJ2-7; D: .; CDR3: CSVERDGHENEQYF; DNA: TGCAGCGTTGAACGGGACGGCCATGAAAACGAGCAGTACTTC
size: few; V: TRBV12-3/TRBV12-4; J: TRBJ2-5; D: .; CDR3: CASSASGKTQYF; DNA: TGTGCCAGCAGTGCGTCTGGGAAGACCCAGTACTTC
size: many; V: TRBV5-1; J: TRBJ2-2; D: TRBD1; CDR3: CASSLDGGQGNTGELFF; DNA: TGCGCCAGCAGCTTGGACGGGGGACAGGGGAACACCGGGGAGCTGTTTTTT
size: many; V: TRBV3-1; J: TRBJ1-1; D: .; CDR3: CASSRPNTEAFF; DNA: TGTGCCAGCAGTCGACCCAACACTGAAGCTTTCTTT
size: many; V: TRBV6-2/TRBV6-3; J: TRBJ2-1; D: .; CDR3: CASSWLYVNNEQFF; DNA: TGTGCCAGCAGTTGGCTGTACGTGAACAATGAGCAGTTCTTC
size: many; V: TRBV20-1; J: TRBJ2-5; D: .; CDR3: CSARPRYTGTRRPETQYF; DNA: TGCAGTGCGCGCCCTAGATACACCGGGACAAGGCGGCCAGAGACCCAGTACTTC
size: .; V: TRBV7-7; J: TRBJ2-2; D: .; CDR3: CASSLALGSGELFF; DNA: TGTGCCAGCAGCTTAGCGCTAGGGTCCGGGGAGCTGTTTTTT
size: many; V: TRBV20-1; J: TRBJ2-7; D: .; CDR3: CSANPGPPATEQYF; DNA: TGCAGTGCTAATCCCGGGCCCCCAGCCACCGAGCAGTACTTC
size: many; V: TRBV15; J: TRBJ2-7; D: TRBD2; CDR3: CATKGAGVSYEQYF; DNA: TGTGCCACCAAGGGAGCGGGAGTCTCCTACGAGCAGTACTTC
size: many; V: TRBV7-6; J: TRBJ2-1; D: TRBD2; CDR3: CASSFGGGLAGVDEQFF; DNA: TGTGCCAGCAGTTTTGGCGGGGGACTAGCGGGAGTAGATGAGCAGTTCTTC
size: many; V: TRBV29-1; J: TRBJ1-5; D: TRBD1; CDR3: CSVGTGDQPQHF; DNA: TGCAGCGTCGGGACAGGAGATCAGCCCCAGCATTTT
size: .; V: TRBV4-1; J: TRBJ2-7; D: .; CDR3: CASSQDENYEQYF; DNA: TGCGCCAGCAGCCAAGACGAAAACTACGAGCAGTACTTC
size: many; V: TRBV27; J: TRBJ1-1; D: .; CDR3: CASQMSRGVEAFF; DNA: TGTGCCAGTCAGATGAGCCGCGGAGTAGAAGCTTTCTTT
size: .; V: TRBV29-1; J: TRBJ2-1; D: TRBD2; CDR3: CSDTGTSGSENEQFF; DNA: TGCAGCGACACCGGGACTAGCGGTTCAGAGAATGAGCAGTTCTTC
size: many; V: TRBV12-3/TRBV12-4; J: TRBJ2-1; D: .; CDR3: CASSLSVQNEQFF; DNA: TGTGCCAGCAGTTTATCAGTTCAGAATGAGCAGTTCTTC
size: .; V: TRBV5-4; J: TRBJ2-7; D: TRBD1; CDR3: CASSQGQGPYEQYF; DNA: TGTGCCAGCAGCCAAGGACAGGGTCCCTACGAGCAGTACTTC
size: .; V: TRBV20-1; J: TRBJ2-3; D: TRBD2; CDR3: CSAIASGTATDTQYF; DNA: TGCAGTGCTATAGCTAGCGGGACCGCGACCGATACGCAGTATTTT
size: many; V: TRBV15; J: TRBJ1-5; D: .; CDR3: CATSTGMGGQPQHF; DNA: TGTGCCACCAGCACAGGTATGGGTGGTCAGCCCCAGCATTTT
size: .; V: TRBV6-2/TRBV6-3; J: TRBJ1-2; D: TRBD1; CDR3: CASSLRDRRDYTF; DNA: TGTGCCAGTAGTCTCCGGGACAGAAGAGACTACACCTTC
size: few; V: TRBV20-1; J: TRBJ2-5; D: .; CDR3: CSARRSGLTSETQYF; DNA: TGCAGTGCTAGACGATCCGGACTAACGTCAGAGACCCAGTACTTC